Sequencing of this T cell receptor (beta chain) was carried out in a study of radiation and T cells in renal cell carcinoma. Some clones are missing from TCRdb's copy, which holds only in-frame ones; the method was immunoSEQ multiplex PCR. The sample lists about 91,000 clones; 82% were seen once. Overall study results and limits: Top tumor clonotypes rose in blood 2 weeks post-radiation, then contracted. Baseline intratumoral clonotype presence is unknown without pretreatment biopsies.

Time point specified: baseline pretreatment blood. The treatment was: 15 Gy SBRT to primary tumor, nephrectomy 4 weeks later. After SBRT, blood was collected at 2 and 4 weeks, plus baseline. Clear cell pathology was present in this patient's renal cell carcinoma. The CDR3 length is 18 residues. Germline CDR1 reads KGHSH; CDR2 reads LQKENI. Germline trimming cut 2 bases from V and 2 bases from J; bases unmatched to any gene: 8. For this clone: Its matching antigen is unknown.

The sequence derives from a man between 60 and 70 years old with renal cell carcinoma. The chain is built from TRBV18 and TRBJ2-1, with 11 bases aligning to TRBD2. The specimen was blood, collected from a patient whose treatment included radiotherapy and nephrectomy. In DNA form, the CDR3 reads TGTGCCAGCTCACCATCCTCCCGACTAGCGGGAACCTACAATGAGCAGTTCTTC. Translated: CASSPSSRLAGTYNEQFF.